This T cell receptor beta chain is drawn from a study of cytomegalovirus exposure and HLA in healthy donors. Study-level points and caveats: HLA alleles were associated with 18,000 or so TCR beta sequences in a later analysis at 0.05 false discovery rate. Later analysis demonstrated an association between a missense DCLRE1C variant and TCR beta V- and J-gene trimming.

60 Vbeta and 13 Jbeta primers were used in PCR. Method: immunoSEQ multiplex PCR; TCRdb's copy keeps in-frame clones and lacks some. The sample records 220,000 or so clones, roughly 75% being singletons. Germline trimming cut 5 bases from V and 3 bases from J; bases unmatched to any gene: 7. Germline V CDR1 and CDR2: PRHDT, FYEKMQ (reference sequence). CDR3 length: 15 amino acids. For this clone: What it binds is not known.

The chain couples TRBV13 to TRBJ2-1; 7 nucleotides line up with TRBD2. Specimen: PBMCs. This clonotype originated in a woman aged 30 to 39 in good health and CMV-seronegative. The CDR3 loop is CASSARGSFYNEQFF. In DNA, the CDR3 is TGTGCCAGCAGCGCACGCGGGAGTTTCTACAATGAGCAGTTCTTC.